This T cell receptor (beta chain) was retrieved from a study of molecular identifiers for immune sequencing clone quantification. Findings of the study overall: Whereas clones above 20 RNA copies held under 1% of naive-cell molecules, they held over 97% of effector molecules. Spiked Jurkat TCR RNA equal to one cell could reportedly be picked out among some 1 million naive cells.

Trimming shortened V by 7 bases and J by 2 bases, and 12 bases separated the two germline ends. Germline V gene sequence: CDR1 SQVTM, CDR2 ANQGSEA. The CDR3 has 12 residues. This clonotype was picked up many times. Its cognate antigen is unknown. TCR libraries were built in bulk with a published protocol and specific TCR primers. TCRdb reprocessed the PCR reads with MiXCR, giving one entry per CDR3 protein. The sample has around 40,000 distinct CDR3 sequences, roughly a fifth seen once; the top ten hold under 1.3%. Researchers sorted naive CD8 T cells as cells that were CD8+CD4-CCR7+CD45RA+. Input material: naive CD8+ T cells from blood, with Jurkat cell RNA spiked in. Subset reported: FACS-sorted CD8+CD4-CCR7+CD45RA+ naive T cells. The source of this sequence is a human donor in good health. Some libraries in this study had Jurkat cell RNA spiked in. The chain uses TRBV29-1 and TRBJ2-7; D not certain. CDR3 in amino acids: CSAVGNTYEQYF. Written as DNA, the CDR3 is TGCAGCGCAGTGGGGAATACCTACGAGCAGTACTTC.